These 16 T cell receptor beta chains share one sample of origin, sequenced in a study of identical twins. TCRdb re-called the 5' RACE reads with MiXCR, one entry per CDR3 protein. The sample carries a few hundred thousand distinct CDR3 sequences, around a tenth recorded once. The data were also submitted as part of a second study, on yellow fever vaccine responses in identical twins.

The sequencing sample was made of PBMCs. These receptors were collected from a woman between 18 and 29 years old in good health.

This sequence joins TRBV2 and TRBJ2-7, with D hard to call. Germline V gene sequence: CDR1 SNHLY, CDR2 FYNNEI. The CDR3 sequence is 13 residues long. Trimming cost V 3 bases and J 4 bases, with 10 bases left between them. CDR3 residues: CASSDPRTYEQYF. The CDR3 nucleotides read TGTGCCAGCAGTGACCCTCGGACGTACGAGCAGTACTTC. Full variable domain (missing parts from reference TRBV2 and TRBJ2-7): EPEVTQTPSHQVTQMGQEVILRCVPISNHLYFYWYRQILGQKVEFLVSFYNNEISEKSEIFDDQFSVERPDGSNFTLKIRSTKLEDSAMYFCASSDPRTYEQYFGPGTRLTVT.

This clonotype showed up many times. This chain connects TRBV12-3 or TRBV12-4 to TRBJ2-7, with no clear D. The V gene lost 2 bases and the J gene lost 3 bases, with 11 bases spanning the gap. The CDR3 spans 14 residues. In nucleotides, the CDR3 is TGTGCCAGCAGTTTATCGGCAGCGATCTACGAGCAGTACTTC. This translates into CASSLSAAIYEQYF.

In its sample, this clonotype was seen many times. The V call is TRBV12-3 or TRBV12-4, the J call TRBJ2-3, with D tentatively TRBD1 or TRBD2 (6 bases each). The CDR3 length is 13 residues. Deletions cut 5 bases from V and 6 bases from J, with 12 bases between. The CDR3 protein is CASSPGARDTQYF. In nucleotides, the CDR3 is TGTGCCAGCAGTCCGGGGGCTAGGGATACGCAGTATTTT.

This clonotype was picked up a small number of times. The genes are TRBV7-2 and TRBJ2-5, with a weak D call TRBD1 (6 bases). Trimming shortened V by 2 bases and J by 7 bases, and 20 bases separated the two germline ends. Germline V gene data show CDR1 as SGHTA and CDR2 as FQGNSA. The CDR3 has 16 residues. The CDR3 bases are TGTGCCAGCAGCTTAACATTTTCACAGGGCACAGGGACCCAGTACTTC. This gives the protein CASSLTFSQGTGTQYF.

This clonotype appeared many times. V is TRBV12-3 or TRBV12-4 and J is TRBJ1-1; 7 bases are shared with TRBD1. With V trimmed by 0 bases and J by 4 bases, 5 bases remained unmatched. The CDR3 has 15 amino acids. This CDR3 is CASSLAAQGSTEAFF. CDR3 DNA sequence: TGTGCCAGCAGTTTAGCCGCACAGGGGAGCACTGAAGCTTTCTTT.

This clonotype was counted only a few times. The DNA of the CDR3 is TGTGCCAGCAGCCAAGAGAGGTTAGGGCTAGCGGGAGTCCTTAAGTTCTTC. Amino acids: CASSQERLGLAGVLKFF. The chain has TRBV3-1 and TRBJ2-1, with 10 nucleotides matching TRBD2. Germline CDR1 is LGHDT and CDR2 is YNNKEL (reference sequence). V was clipped by 0 bases and J by 14 bases; unmatched bases: 16. The CDR3 spans 17 residues.

This chain links TRBV4-3 with TRBJ2-5, with D uncertain. Germline CDR1 LGHNA, CDR2 YSLEER. CDR3 length equals 14 residues. V lost 0 bases and J lost 5, with 10 bases in between. This CDR3 reads CASSQDLGRETQYF. The CDR3 coding sequence is TGCGCCAGCAGCCAAGATTTAGGTCGGGAGACCCAGTACTTC.

This clonotype was detected ten times or more. CDR3 nucleotide sequence: TGTGCCAGCAGCCAAGAGGCGGCAGGGCGCTATGGCTACACCTTC. It translates to CASSQEAAGRYGYTF. The V call is TRBV3-1, the J call TRBJ1-2; a possible D gene is TRBD1 (5 bases). Trimming left V 0 bases short and J 4 bases short, with 12 bases between. The CDR3 runs 15 residues. The V gene's germline CDR1 is LGHDT and CDR2 YNNKEL (reference sequence).

The sample holds a few counts of this clonotype. This sequence joins TRBV6-5 and TRBJ1-2; TRBD1 might be the D (5 bases). The V end lost 2 bases, the J end lost 6 bases, and 10 bases lay between the germline ends. CDR1 is MNHEY, CDR2 SVGAGI, per germline. The CDR3 contains 13 residues. In nucleotides, the CDR3 is TGTGCCAGCAGTTACGGCGGGGCCGATGGCTACACCTTC. Translated, it gives CASSYGGADGYTF.

This clonotype has a handful of counts. The chain has TRBV20-1 and TRBJ2-2; no reliable D call. CDR1 is DFQATT and CDR2 is SNEGSKA in the germline V gene (reference sequence). Trimming removed 3 bases at V and 2 bases at J, with 7 bases between. The CDR3 covers 13 residues. Written as DNA, the CDR3 is TGCAGTGCTAGTCGACCAAACACCGGGGAGCTGTTTTTT. Residues: CSASRPNTGELFF.

This clonotype was seen only a few times. The chain uses TRBV21-1 and TRBJ2-7. TRBV21-1 is noted as a pseudogene. The CDR3 is 10 residues long. As DNA, the CDR3 is TGTGCCAGCAACGTACCTGAGCAGTACTTC. It specifies CASNVPEQYF.

This clonotype was observed a handful of times. The V gene is TRBV4-3, the J gene TRBJ2-7; the match to TRBD1 covers 8 bases. The CDR3 covers 14 residues. Germline CDR1 reads LGHNA; CDR2 reads YSLEER. Germline trimming cut 4 bases from V and 4 bases from J; bases unmatched to any gene: 6. CDR3 sequence: CASSRRTGPYEQYF. As DNA, the CDR3 is TGCGCCAGCAGCCGAAGGACAGGGCCTTACGAGCAGTACTTC.

The chain couples TRBV28 to TRBJ1-2; possibly TRBD1 for D (5 bases). Trimming removed 7 bases at V and 3 bases at J, with 18 bases between. CDR3 length: 15 amino acids. Germline CDR1 is MDHEN and CDR2 is SYDVKM. Here the CDR3 DNA reads TGTGCCAGCACCACCCTTGGGGCGCTGGACTATGGCTACACCTTC. It is translated as CASTTLGALDYGYTF.

The V and J genes are TRBV4-1 and TRBJ2-6; D perhaps matches TRBD2 (6 bases). CDR3 length: 21 amino acids. Trimming took off 0 bases at V and 0 bases at J, with 21 bases between the two ends. Looked up from germline, CDR1 is MGHRA and CDR2 is YSYEKL. DNA of the CDR3: TGCGCCAGCAGCCAAGATCTTGGGCTAGCGCTGTTTTCCTCTGGGGCCAACGTCCTGACTTTC. Its translation is CASSQDLGLALFSSGANVLTF.

This clonotype occurred many times. The gene calls are TRBV29-1 and TRBJ1-2, with D uncertain. The CDR3 is 11 amino acids. V was pared by 6 bases and J by 4 bases, with 9 bases between. CDR1 SQVTM and CDR2 ANQGSEA come from the germline V gene. The CDR3 is CSVGGIYGYTF. DNA of the CDR3: TGCAGCGTGGGAGGGATCTATGGCTACACCTTC.

This clonotype was observed a few times. The genes are TRBV30 and TRBJ2-2; D is unclear. The CDR3 sequence is 12 residues long. CDR1 and CDR2 (germline): GTSNPN, SVGIG (reference sequence). V lost 2 bases and J lost 1, with 2 bases in between. This CDR3 is CAWSQNTGELFF. The DNA for the CDR3 is TGTGCCTGGAGTCAGAACACCGGGGAGCTGTTTTTT. Using reference TRBV30 and TRBJ2-2 for the parts outside the CDR3, the full variable domain is SQTIHQWPATLVQPVGSPLSLECTVEGTSNPNLYWYRQAAGRGLQLLFYSVGIGQISSEVPQNLSASRPQDRQFILSSKKLLLSDSGFYLCAWSQNTGELFFGEGSRLTVL.